Below, one T cell receptor (beta chain) is given with its context. Sampled while nominally healthy, donors likely had unrecorded immune exposures. CDR1 and CDR2 from the germline V gene are SGHTA and FQGNSA. Deletions cut 1 base from V and 0 bases from J, with 9 bases between. The CDR3 totals 15 residues. This entry is derived from a study of cytomegalovirus exposure and HLA in healthy donors. The PCR was carried out with 60 Vbeta primers and 13 Jbeta primers. Some clones are missing from TCRdb's copy, which holds only in-frame ones; the method was immunoSEQ multiplex PCR. This listing includes 150,000 to 200,000 clones.

This TCR derives from a woman aged 55-75 years in good health and CMV-seronegative. Sequencing was done on a sample of PBMCs. The chain couples TRBV7-2 to TRBJ1-1; D unclear. The CDR3 is CASSLVAGLNTEAFF. CDR3 nucleotides: TGTGCCAGCAGCTTAGTTGCAGGATTGAACACTGAAGCTTTCTTT.